This is a list of T cell receptor beta chains from one sample in a study of T cells after posttransplantation cyclophosphamide. Profiled with immunoSEQ multiplex PCR; TCRdb holds only in-frame clones, not every one. The sample includes 20,000 or so clones, approximately 87% of them seen just once. This material consisted of PBMCs, taken after allogeneic stem cell transplant with posttransplant cyclophosphamide. Source of these receptors: a female patient aged 30 to 40 who received an allogeneic stem cell transplant from an unrelated donor, was CMV-positive, and had no GVHD. Some T cells may have come from the graft donor. Each CDR3 is given with its conserved first and last residue. Each record gives: V gene, D gene, clone size, J gene, CDR3 DNA, CDR3 protein. The D gene is left open where the match is weak. Expanded clones get a size class; other rows say once, few or many, or leave the size out.

TRBV10-3	.	.	TRBJ1-5	TGTGCCATCAGTGCAGGGGATTTTAGCAATCAGCCCCAGCATTTT	CAISAGDFSNQPQHF
TRBV7-6	.	.	TRBJ1-1	TGTGCCAGCAGCTTAGGAGGATCGAGGGACACTGAAGCTTTCTTT	CASSLGGSRDTEAFF
TRBV5-1	TRBD1	.	TRBJ1-1	TGCGCCAGCAGCCCGTACTCAGGGGGCGCATGGACTGAAGCTTTCTTT	CASSPYSGGAWTEAFF
TRBV9	TRBD1	.	TRBJ2-6	TGTGCCAGCAGCGTAGGCTGGACAGGGGGCTCTGGGGCCAACGTCCTGACTTTC	CASSVGWTGGSGANVLTF
TRBV5-1	TRBD1	.	TRBJ1-2	TGCGCCAGCAGCCTCAGGGGGCACTACACCTTC	CASSLRGHYTF
TRBV5-1	.	.	TRBJ1-5	TGCGCCAGCAGCTTGGACGGGTCAACTAGCAATCAGCCCCAGCATTTT	CASSLDGSTSNQPQHF
TRBV28	TRBD1	once	TRBJ2-1	TGTGCCAGCAGTTCACCGGACAGGGAGAATGAGCAGTTCTTC	CASSSPDRENEQFF
TRBV9	.	.	TRBJ2-7	TGTGCCAGCAGCGAGGCCCACTCGGGGGGCAACGAGCAGTACTTC	CASSEAHSGGNEQYF
TRBV18	.	.	TRBJ2-2	TGTGCCAGCTCAGTAATCACGGGGGTTGCGAACACCGGGGAGCTGTTTTTT	CASSVITGVANTGELFF
TRBV14	TRBD2	.	TRBJ2-4	TGTGCCAGCAGCCAAGTAGTGGGGGGGAAAAACATTCAGTACTTC	CASSQVVGGKNIQYF
TRBV9	TRBD1	once	TRBJ2-7	TGTGCCAGCAGTGCCGGGACAGGCACGAGTCTTTGGGAGCAGTACTTC	CASSAGTGTSLWEQYF
TRBV11-3	.	.	TRBJ2-7	TGTGCCAGCAGCTTACTGGACAGCTCCTACGAGCAGTACTTC	CASSLLDSSYEQYF
TRBV5-1	.	.	TRBJ1-6	TGCGCCAGCAGCTTGGGGGCAAAAGGCAATTCACCCCTCCACTTT	CASSLGAKGNSPLHF
TRBV21-1	.	.	TRBJ2-7	TGTGCCAGCTTCACCTCGGGGGGGGCCTACGAGCAGTACTTC	CASFTSGGAYEQYF
TRBV6-5	.	.	TRBJ2-7	TGTGCCAGCAGTTACTCGGCTAGCTCCTACGAGCAGTACTTC	CASSYSASSYEQYF
TRBV19	.	.	TRBJ1-2	TGTGCCAGTAGCTACCGGACAGTCCCTAACTATGGCTACACCTTC	CASSYRTVPNYGYTF
TRBV11-2	TRBD2	.	TRBJ2-1	TGTGCCAGCAGCTTAGCGGGACTAGCGGTCGGCTCCTACAATGAGCAGTTCTTC	CASSLAGLAVGSYNEQFF
TRBV28	TRBD2	.	TRBJ2-7	TGTGCCAGCAGTCCGGGACTAGCTTCCGAGCAGTACTTC	CASSPGLASEQYF
TRBV5-6	TRBD1	few	TRBJ1-4	TGTGCCAGCAGCTTGGAATCGGGGACAGTTAATGAAAAACTGTTTTTT	CASSLESGTVNEKLFF
TRBV2	TRBD1	.	TRBJ1-6	TGTGCCAGCAGGATAAGACAGGGTGAGGTTTCACCCCTCCACTTT	CASRIRQGEVSPLHF
TRBV27	.	.	TRBJ2-7	TGTGCCAGCAGTTTAAGGAGACGTAGCTACGAGCAGTACTTC	CASSLRRRSYEQYF
TRBV7-9	.	.	TRBJ2-3	TGTGCCAGCAGGGAGTGGAGTAGAGAATCAGATACGCAGTATTTT	CASREWSRESDTQYF